This is a list of T cell receptor beta chains from one sample in a study of blood T cell repertoires in COVID-19. The method was immunoSEQ multiplex PCR; TCRdb's version includes in-frame clones alone and lacks a portion of them. Of roughly 300,000 clones listed, approximately 85% are singletons. The sequenced sample was peripheral blood. The source of these receptors is a human donor in a cohort sampled during active COVID-19. Each CDR3 is given with its conserved first and last residue. D genes are given only for firm matches. Clone size, where shown, is once, few, many, or a class for clones that have expanded.

CDR3aa: CASSLMGIAGNTEAFF
CDR3nt: TGTGCCAGCAGCTTAATGGGTATAGCCGGGAACACTGAAGCTTTCTTT
len: 16
v_gene: TRBV7-3
d_gene: NA
abundance: NA
j_gene: TRBJ1-1

CDR3aa: CASSPQSSGANVLTF
CDR3nt: TGTGCCAGCAGCCCACAGAGCTCTGGGGCCAACGTCCTGACTTTC
len: 15
v_gene: TRBV7-8
d_gene: NA
abundance: NA
j_gene: TRBJ2-6

CDR3aa: CASSLAAGGRDTQYF
CDR3nt: TGTGCCAGCAGCTTGGCGGCGGGGGGGCGAGATACGCAGTATTTT
len: 15
v_gene: TRBV5-4
d_gene: TRBD2
abundance: NA
j_gene: TRBJ2-3

CDR3aa: CASRPGLGHNEQFF
CDR3nt: TGTGCCAGTAGACCGGGACTAGGACACAATGAGCAGTTCTTC
len: 14
v_gene: TRBV19
d_gene: TRBD2
abundance: NA
j_gene: TRBJ2-1

CDR3aa: CALPQRGTYEQYF
CDR3nt: TGTGCCTTGCCCCAGCGGGGGACCTACGAGCAGTACTTC
len: 13
v_gene: TRBV30
d_gene: TRBD2
abundance: NA
j_gene: TRBJ2-7

CDR3aa: CASSVGRGVTDTQYF
CDR3nt: TGTGCCAGCTCTGTCGGGCGGGGGGTCACAGATACGCAGTATTTT
len: 15
v_gene: TRBV6-5
d_gene: TRBD2
abundance: NA
j_gene: TRBJ2-3

CDR3aa: CASSGTGVIETQYF
CDR3nt: TGTGCCAGCTCCGGGACAGGAGTAATCGAGACCCAGTACTTC
len: 14
v_gene: TRBV18
d_gene: TRBD1
abundance: NA
j_gene: TRBJ2-5

CDR3aa: CASSESGGAYEQYF
CDR3nt: TGCGCCAGCAGTGAGAGCGGGGGGGCCTACGAGCAGTACTTC
len: 14
v_gene: TRBV10-1
d_gene: TRBD2
abundance: many
j_gene: TRBJ2-7

CDR3aa: CATSDHEPGSEQYF
CDR3nt: TGTGCCACCAGTGATCACGAACCAGGGTCCGAGCAGTACTTC
len: 14
v_gene: TRBV24-1
d_gene: NA
abundance: once
j_gene: TRBJ2-7

CDR3aa: CASSKTFPYNEQFF
CDR3nt: TGTGCCAGCAGTAAGACTTTTCCCTACAATGAGCAGTTCTTC
len: 14
v_gene: TRBV6-4
d_gene: NA
abundance: NA
j_gene: TRBJ2-1

CDR3aa: CASSLVRALSSYNEQFF
CDR3nt: TGTGCCAGCAGCTTAGTCAGGGCGCTTAGCTCCTACAATGAGCAGTTCTTC
len: 17
v_gene: TRBV11-2
d_gene: NA
abundance: once
j_gene: TRBJ2-1

CDR3aa: CATRGQGGWELFF
CDR3nt: TGTGCCACCAGAGGACAGGGGGGCTGGGAGCTGTTTTTT
len: 13
v_gene: TRBV24-1
d_gene: TRBD1
abundance: few
j_gene: TRBJ2-2

CDR3aa: CASSDPYTGELFF
CDR3nt: TGTGCCAGCAGTGATCCTTACACCGGGGAGCTGTTTTTT
len: 13
v_gene: TRBV6-4
d_gene: NA
abundance: NA
j_gene: TRBJ2-2

CDR3aa: CASTWTGSNQPQHF
CDR3nt: TGTGCCAGCACGTGGACAGGGAGCAATCAGCCCCAGCATTTT
len: 14
v_gene: TRBV6-5
d_gene: TRBD1
abundance: NA
j_gene: TRBJ1-5

CDR3aa: CASSAGPYSNQPQHF
CDR3nt: TGTGCCAGCAGCGCAGGGCCCTATAGCAATCAGCCCCAGCATTTT
len: 15
v_gene: TRBV2
d_gene: NA
abundance: NA
j_gene: TRBJ1-5

CDR3aa: CASSQGAWETQYF
CDR3nt: TGTGCCAGCAGTCAGGGGGCATGGGAGACCCAGTACTTC
len: 13
v_gene: TRBV4-2
d_gene: TRBD1
abundance: NA
j_gene: TRBJ2-5

CDR3aa: CASCGQGEGDTEAFF
CDR3nt: TGTGCCAGTTGTGGACAGGGGGAAGGAGATACTGAAGCTTTCTTT
len: 15
v_gene: TRBV2
d_gene: TRBD1
abundance: NA
j_gene: TRBJ1-1

CDR3aa: CASSPKPRGLYGYTF
CDR3nt: TGTGCCAGCAGCCCAAAGCCCAGGGGCCTCTATGGCTACACCTTC
len: 15
v_gene: TRBV7-3
d_gene: NA
abundance: NA
j_gene: TRBJ1-2

CDR3aa: CASSQDGRSGELFF
CDR3nt: TGCGCCAGCAGCCAAGATGGGAGGTCCGGGGAGCTGTTTTTT
len: 14
v_gene: TRBV4-1
d_gene: NA
abundance: NA
j_gene: TRBJ2-2

CDR3aa: CASSMGKRLEAFF
CDR3nt: TGTGCCAGCAGCATGGGTAAACGACTAGAAGCTTTCTTT
len: 13
v_gene: TRBV7-9
d_gene: NA
abundance: NA
j_gene: TRBJ1-1

CDR3aa: CASSSGSYGYTF
CDR3nt: TGTGCCAGCAGCTCAGGTAGCTATGGCTACACCTTC
len: 12
v_gene: TRBV3-1/TRBV3-2
d_gene: NA
abundance: NA
j_gene: TRBJ1-2

CDR3aa: CASSHPPPSAQFF
CDR3nt: TGTGCCAGCAGCCACCCTCCGCCGAGCGCGCAGTTCTTC
len: 13
v_gene: TRBV7-2
d_gene: NA
abundance: NA
j_gene: TRBJ2-1

CDR3aa: CASSSRDRGPTEQYF
CDR3nt: TGTGCCAGCAGCTCCAGGGACAGGGGGCCTACCGAGCAGTACTTC
len: 15
v_gene: TRBV7-6
d_gene: TRBD1
abundance: NA
j_gene: TRBJ2-7

CDR3aa: CASSPRDRAATEAFF
CDR3nt: TGTGCCAGCAGCCCCCGGGACAGGGCGGCCACTGAAGCTTTCTTT
len: 15
v_gene: TRBV3-1/TRBV3-2
d_gene: TRBD1
abundance: NA
j_gene: TRBJ1-1

CDR3aa: CASSRDSSRGQPQHF
CDR3nt: TGTGCCAGCAGCCGCGACTCTTCCCGGGGTCAGCCCCAGCATTTT
len: 15
v_gene: TRBV6-5
d_gene: NA
abundance: few
j_gene: TRBJ1-5

CDR3aa: CASSSPGLAVTEQFF
CDR3nt: TGTGCCAGCAGTTCCCCCGGACTAGCGGTCACGGAGCAGTTCTTC
len: 15
v_gene: TRBV27
d_gene: TRBD2
abundance: once
j_gene: TRBJ2-1

CDR3aa: CASSSRERRLDTQYF
CDR3nt: TGTGCCAGCAGTTCAAGGGAGAGGCGACTAGATACGCAGTATTTT
len: 15
v_gene: TRBV11-1
d_gene: NA
abundance: NA
j_gene: TRBJ2-3

CDR3aa: CASSSSGTTNEKLFF
CDR3nt: TGCGCCAGCAGCTCTTCAGGGACAACTAATGAAAAACTGTTTTTT
len: 15
v_gene: TRBV5-1
d_gene: NA
abundance: NA
j_gene: TRBJ1-4

CDR3aa: CASSEQGASGANVLTF
CDR3nt: TGTGCCAGCAGTGAACAGGGGGCCTCTGGGGCCAACGTCCTGACTTTC
len: 16
v_gene: TRBV28
d_gene: TRBD1
abundance: NA
j_gene: TRBJ2-6

CDR3aa: CASSQAWDSVYEQYF
CDR3nt: TGTGCCAGCAGCCAAGCCTGGGACAGTGTCTACGAGCAGTACTTC
len: 15
v_gene: TRBV14
d_gene: TRBD1
abundance: NA
j_gene: TRBJ2-7

CDR3aa: CASSLIGLQDTEAFF
CDR3nt: TGTGCCAGCAGCTTAATCGGTCTACAGGACACTGAAGCTTTCTTT
len: 15
v_gene: TRBV7-8
d_gene: NA
abundance: NA
j_gene: TRBJ1-1

CDR3aa: CASGFGRGLYGYTF
CDR3nt: TGTGCCAGCGGGTTCGGCAGGGGTCTGTACGGCTACACCTTC
len: 14
v_gene: TRBV6-5
d_gene: NA
abundance: once
j_gene: TRBJ1-2

CDR3aa: CASRDKTGNEQFF
CDR3nt: TGTGCCAGCAGGGATAAAACAGGGAATGAGCAGTTCTTC
len: 13
v_gene: TRBV11-1
d_gene: NA
abundance: NA
j_gene: TRBJ2-1

CDR3aa: CASGSGGQVVSDTQYF
CDR3nt: TGTGCCAGTGGCAGCGGGGGGCAGGTTGTGTCAGATACGCAGTATTTT
len: 16
v_gene: TRBV13
d_gene: TRBD2
abundance: NA
j_gene: TRBJ2-3

CDR3aa: CASKGGTDEQYF
CDR3nt: TGTGCCTCGAAGGGAGGGACTGACGAGCAGTACTTC
len: 12
v_gene: TRBV10-3
d_gene: TRBD2
abundance: NA
j_gene: TRBJ2-7

CDR3aa: CASSPRSGPATNEKLFF
CDR3nt: TGTGCCAGCTCACCACGGTCAGGGCCTGCAACTAATGAAAAACTGTTTTTT
len: 17
v_gene: TRBV18
d_gene: NA
abundance: NA
j_gene: TRBJ1-4

CDR3aa: CASSSGQGRPQHF
CDR3nt: TGTGCCAGCAGCTCTGGACAGGGACGGCCCCAGCATTTT
len: 13
v_gene: TRBV7-2
d_gene: TRBD1
abundance: NA
j_gene: TRBJ1-5

CDR3aa: CASSPRGETQYF
CDR3nt: TGTGCCAGCTCACCACGGGGCGAGACCCAGTACTTC
len: 12
v_gene: TRBV18
d_gene: NA
abundance: NA
j_gene: TRBJ2-5

CDR3aa: CASSLGQVTNSPLHF
CDR3nt: TGTGCCAGCAGCCTGGGACAGGTTACTAATTCACCCCTCCACTTT
len: 15
v_gene: TRBV7-2
d_gene: TRBD1
abundance: few
j_gene: TRBJ1-6

CDR3aa: CASSNRDRAYEQYF
CDR3nt: TGTGCCAGCAGCAACCGGGACAGGGCCTACGAGCAGTACTTC
len: 14
v_gene: TRBV7-3
d_gene: TRBD1
abundance: NA
j_gene: TRBJ2-7

CDR3aa: CASSFEGTYEQYF
CDR3nt: TGTGCCAGCAGTTTCGAGGGCACCTACGAGCAGTACTTC
len: 13
v_gene: TRBV12-3/TRBV12-4
d_gene: NA
abundance: NA
j_gene: TRBJ2-7

CDR3aa: CASSRSGSGTEAFF
CDR3nt: TGTGCCAGCAGCAGGTCGGGTTCGGGGACTGAAGCTTTCTTT
len: 14
v_gene: TRBV28
d_gene: NA
abundance: NA
j_gene: TRBJ1-1

CDR3aa: CASRPSLADGETQYF
CDR3nt: TGTGCCAGCAGACCATCCCTAGCCGATGGCGAGACCCAGTACTTC
len: 15
v_gene: TRBV7-2
d_gene: NA
abundance: NA
j_gene: TRBJ2-5

CDR3aa: CASSRRGGETNEKLFF
CDR3nt: TGCGCCAGCAGCCGTAGGGGGGGGGAAACTAATGAAAAACTGTTTTTT
len: 16
v_gene: TRBV4-1
d_gene: NA
abundance: NA
j_gene: TRBJ1-4

CDR3aa: CASSLFPDRSSLVDTQYF
CDR3nt: TGTGCCAGCAGCCTATTTCCCGACAGGTCCTCTTTAGTGGATACGCAGTATTTT
len: 18
v_gene: TRBV11-2
d_gene: NA
abundance: NA
j_gene: TRBJ2-3

CDR3aa: CASTPDSLEQYF
CDR3nt: TGTGCCAGCACCCCGGACAGTCTCGAGCAGTACTTC
len: 12
v_gene: TRBV7-9
d_gene: NA
abundance: NA
j_gene: TRBJ2-7

CDR3aa: CASRTGGITDTQYF
CDR3nt: TGTGCCAGTAGGACAGGGGGCATTACAGATACGCAGTATTTT
len: 14
v_gene: TRBV25-1
d_gene: TRBD1
abundance: NA
j_gene: TRBJ2-3

CDR3aa: CASSETGGAEAFF
CDR3nt: TGTGCCAGCAGTGAGACAGGGGGAGCTGAAGCTTTCTTT
len: 13
v_gene: TRBV12-3/TRBV12-4
d_gene: TRBD1
abundance: NA
j_gene: TRBJ1-1

CDR3aa: CASSDRDRSPNQPQHF
CDR3nt: TGTGCCAGCAGCGATCGGGACAGGTCCCCAAATCAGCCCCAGCATTTT
len: 16
v_gene: TRBV7-2
d_gene: TRBD1
abundance: NA
j_gene: TRBJ1-5

CDR3aa: CASSFLPGDTEAFF
CDR3nt: TGCGCCAGCAGCTTTTTACCGGGGGACACTGAAGCTTTCTTT
len: 14
v_gene: TRBV5-1
d_gene: NA
abundance: NA
j_gene: TRBJ1-1

CDR3aa: CASSSGQGTEAFF
CDR3nt: TGCGCCAGCAGCTCAGGACAGGGCACTGAAGCTTTCTTT
len: 13
v_gene: TRBV5-1
d_gene: TRBD1
abundance: few
j_gene: TRBJ1-1

CDR3aa: CASSGSGGTEQYF
CDR3nt: TGTGCCAGCAGTGGTAGCGGGGGTACCGAGCAGTACTTC
len: 13
v_gene: TRBV2
d_gene: TRBD2
abundance: NA
j_gene: TRBJ2-7

CDR3aa: CARQGESSYEQYF
CDR3nt: TGTGCCAGACAGGGGGAATCCTCCTACGAGCAGTACTTC
len: 13
v_gene: TRBV7-9
d_gene: TRBD1
abundance: once
j_gene: TRBJ2-7

CDR3aa: CASSRKIGGKGYGYTF
CDR3nt: TGTGCCAGCAGCCGCAAAATAGGGGGAAAAGGGTATGGCTACACCTTC
len: 16
v_gene: TRBV3-1/TRBV3-2
d_gene: NA
abundance: once
j_gene: TRBJ1-2

CDR3aa: CASCPEGNSPLHF
CDR3nt: TGTGCCAGCTGCCCCGAGGGAAATTCACCCCTCCACTTT
len: 13
v_gene: TRBV12-3/TRBV12-4
d_gene: NA
abundance: NA
j_gene: TRBJ1-6

CDR3aa: CASSFSGGAVEQYF
CDR3nt: TGTGCCAGCAGTTTTAGCGGGGGGGCCGTCGAGCAGTACTTC
len: 14
v_gene: TRBV27
d_gene: TRBD2
abundance: NA
j_gene: TRBJ2-7

CDR3aa: CASSTTSGGHTGELFF
CDR3nt: TGTGCCAGCAGCACGACTAGCGGGGGCCACACCGGGGAGCTGTTTTTT
len: 16
v_gene: TRBV7-6
d_gene: TRBD2
abundance: NA
j_gene: TRBJ2-2